The clone carrying this T cell receptor (beta chain) was seen at least ten times. As yet, its antigen is unknown. Lactation, pregnancy, other autoimmune disease or uncontrolled infection led to exclusion of patients. The authors took PBMCs from roughly 9.3 ml fresh peripheral blood. Template material for amplifying TCR beta CDR3 regions consisted of RNA transcripts. Primed by the HTBI set, a first-round RT-PCR was run on the TCR CDR3. TCRdb itself ran the multiplex PCR reads through MiXCR, one entry per CDR3 protein. The data hold 380,000 or so distinct CDR3 sequences, with 11% to 15% observed a single time. The sample comes from a study of T cells in Graves' hyperthyroidism and ophthalmopathy. Whole-study findings and limits: In validation, the model predicted ophthalmopathy. These predictions came a median roughly 7.1 months before onset.

The ends were cut back, 3 bases at V and 0 bases at J, with 8 bases in the middle. The CDR3 totals 14 residues. The chain combines TRBV12-3 or TRBV12-4 with TRBJ1-1, with unresolved D. The receptor's source is a woman aged 25 to 39 with Graves' hyperthyroidism. Source material: blood. The CDR3 DNA reads TGTGCCAGCAGTTTTCAGGACCTGAACACTGAAGCTTTCTTT. It codes for CASSFQDLNTEAFF.